These T cell receptor beta chains were read from a single sample in a study of T cells in Graves' hyperthyroidism and ophthalmopathy. TCRdb recomputed calls from the multiplex PCR reads with MiXCR, one row per CDR3 protein. Of about 640,000 distinct CDR3 sequences listed, more than 20% are singletons. Sequenced input: blood. The receptors stem from a man younger than 45 with Graves' ophthalmopathy. Each CDR3 is given with its conserved first and last residue. D genes are given only for firm matches. The size entry is marked missing in some rows and otherwise reads once, few, many or a size class.

D | J | V | size | DNA | CDR3
. | TRBJ2-1 | TRBV7-9 | few | TGTGCCAGCAGCCCGCTGACTAACGACCTCTACAATGAGCAGTTCTTC | CASSPLTNDLYNEQFF
TRBD2 | TRBJ2-2 | TRBV7-9 | . | TGTGCCAGCAGCAGTAGCGGGAGAGAAACCGGGGAGCTGTTTTTT | CASSSSGRETGELFF
. | TRBJ1-6 | TRBV20-1 | . | TGCAGTGCTAGTAACAGCAAGGGAGAAATTAATTCACCCCTCCACTTT | CSASNSKGEINSPLHF
. | TRBJ1-5 | TRBV2 | many | TGTGCCAGCAGGAAAGCCTTTCTTGTGGATCAGCCCCAGCATTTT | CASRKAFLVDQPQHF
TRBD1 | TRBJ1-1 | TRBV10-3 | few | TGTGCCATCAGTGAGCCGGGACAGGGGCGAACTGAAGCTTTCTTT | CAISEPGQGRTEAFF
TRBD1 | TRBJ2-7 | TRBV14 | . | TGTGCCAGCAGCCAACCGGGACAGAGCTCCTACGAGCAGTACTTC | CASSQPGQSSYEQYF
. | TRBJ2-5 | TRBV20-1 | . | TGCAGTGCTAGACCCCCAGGGTGGGAGACCCAGTACTTC | CSARPPGWETQYF
TRBD1 | TRBJ1-2 | TRBV27 | few | TGTGCCAGCAGTCTTAGCCCAACAGGGGCTCTCTATGGCTACACCTTC | CASSLSPTGALYGYTF
TRBD2 | TRBJ2-7 | TRBV4-3 | . | TGCGCCAGCAGCCAAGAAGGACTAGCGGTCCCCTACGAGCAGTACTTC | CASSQEGLAVPYEQYF
TRBD1 | TRBJ1-5 | TRBV15 | few | TGTGCCACCTCCAGGAGGGGCAGGGGGCTAAACAATCAGCCCCAGCATTTT | CATSRRGRGLNNQPQHF
. | TRBJ2-2 | TRBV2 | . | TGTGCCAGCAGTTACTCAGCGGGTCGCACCGGGGAGCTGTTTTTT | CASSYSAGRTGELFF
. | TRBJ2-3 | TRBV9 | few | TGTGCCAGCAGCTCTTCACCTCAGCGGGGCACAGATACGCAGTATTTT | CASSSSPQRGTDTQYF
TRBD1 | TRBJ1-3 | TRBV5-5 | few | TGTGCCAGCAGCCGGGACAGCAGCTCTGGAAACACCATATATTTT | CASSRDSSSGNTIYF
. | TRBJ2-1 | TRBV6-5 | many | TGTGCCAGCAGCTACAGCGGCTACAATGAGCAGTTCTTC | CASSYSGYNEQFF
TRBD1 | TRBJ2-7 | TRBV3-1 | many | TGTGCCAGCAGCCAACCCGGGACAGGGTCCTACGAGCAGTACTTC | CASSQPGTGSYEQYF
. | TRBJ2-7 | TRBV28 | once | TGTGCCAGCACCACGACGGGGAACTACGAGCAGTACTTC | CASTTTGNYEQYF
TRBD1 | TRBJ1-2 | TRBV2 | many | TGTGCCAGCAGTGGGCAGGACAGGGTGTCCTATGGCTACACCTTC | CASSGQDRVSYGYTF
. | TRBJ2-5 | TRBV5-1 | many | TGCGCCAGCAGCAACGAAGAGACCCAGTACTTC | CASSNEETQYF
. | TRBJ2-2 | TRBV6-5 | many | TGTGCCAGCAGTTACCCCCAATCAGGGAACGCGAACACCGGGGAGCTGTTTTTT | CASSYPQSGNANTGELFF
TRBD1 | TRBJ2-7 | TRBV12-3/TRBV12-4 | few | TGTGCCAGCAGTTTAGACGGGACAGGGGACTACGAGCAGTACTTC | CASSLDGTGDYEQYF
. | TRBJ2-7 | TRBV28 | many | TGTGCCAGCAGGGAAGGCCGTACGGCCTACGAGCAGTACTTC | CASREGRTAYEQYF
. | TRBJ1-5 | TRBV7-2 | many | TGTGCCAGCAGCCTCGGTGAGGGATGGCCCCAGCATTTT | CASSLGEGWPQHF
TRBD1 | TRBJ1-1 | TRBV11-2 | many | TGTGCCAGCAGCCGGGACAGGGTGCACACTGAAGCTTTCTTT | CASSRDRVHTEAFF
. | TRBJ2-3 | TRBV29-1 | many | TGCAGCGTGGGACACCCAGGCACAGATACGCAGTATTTT | CSVGHPGTDTQYF
. | TRBJ1-1 | TRBV2 | many | TGTGCCAGCAGTGAAGCCAGGGGCCTCACTGAAGCTTTCTTT | CASSEARGLTEAFF
TRBD1 | TRBJ2-3 | TRBV9 | few | TGTGCCAGCAGCGTACCTCTAATGGGACAGGGATCAAGGGATACGCAGTATTTT | CASSVPLMGQGSRDTQYF
. | TRBJ2-5 | TRBV6-5 | many | TGTGCCAGCAGTTACGGGTCTGATGGGGGGAACCAAGAGACCCAGTACTTC | CASSYGSDGGNQETQYF
. | TRBJ2-1 | TRBV3-1 | few | TGTGCCAGCTCCCGAGACGGGAGTTCCCACAATGAGCAGTTCTTC | CASSRDGSSHNEQFF
TRBD1 | TRBJ1-4 | TRBV6-5 | many | TGTGCCAGCAGTTACTCGATGACAGGGTTGAATGAAAAACTGTTTTTT | CASSYSMTGLNEKLFF
. | TRBJ1-1 | TRBV27 | . | TGTGCCAGTACCCGATCAACCGGACGGGACACTGAAGCTTTCTTT | CASTRSTGRDTEAFF
TRBD2 | TRBJ2-7 | TRBV3-1 | . | TGTGCCAGCAGCTATCGGGGTGTCGGCGGGAGCCCTCCTGAGCAGTACTTC | CASSYRGVGGSPPEQYF
TRBD1 | TRBJ1-1 | TRBV5-1 | many | TGCGCCAGCAGCTTGAGTAGCGGACAGGGCTTGAACACTGAAGCTTTCTTT | CASSLSSGQGLNTEAFF
TRBD1 | TRBJ1-1 | TRBV6-2/TRBV6-3 | . | TGTGCCAGCAGTGACCTAGCAGGGGGGGCTGAAGCTTTCTTT | CASSDLAGGAEAFF
. | TRBJ2-1 | TRBV28 | few | TGTGCCAGCAGTTTATTCCTTGGGCTAAAGGCGGATGAGCAGTTCTTC | CASSLFLGLKADEQFF
. | TRBJ2-7 | TRBV20-1 | . | TGCAGTGCTAGAGACAGGGCGTTCTACGAGCAGTACTTC | CSARDRAFYEQYF
. | TRBJ1-4 | TRBV15 | . | TGTGCCACCAGCAGAGATTTTGAAAAACTGTTTTTT | CATSRDFEKLFF
. | TRBJ1-2 | TRBV6-1 | few | TGTGCCAGCAGTGAATTTGGCGCTAACTATGGCTACACCTTC | CASSEFGANYGYTF
TRBD2 | TRBJ2-3 | TRBV6-2/TRBV6-3 | . | TGTGCCAGCAGTTACAGGGTAGCGGGAGCTTCGAGAGAAGATACGCAGTATTTT | CASSYRVAGASREDTQYF
. | TRBJ1-6 | TRBV20-1 | . | TGCAGTGCTCGGAGCGGGCAGGGGCATTCACCCCTCCACTTT | CSARSGQGHSPLHF
TRBD2 | TRBJ2-1 | TRBV12-3/TRBV12-4 | . | TGTGCCAGCAGTTTAATTACGCGACTAGCGGAGTACAATGAGCAGTTCTTC | CASSLITRLAEYNEQFF
. | TRBJ2-5 | TRBV7-2 | many | TGTGCCAGCAGCACCTACTCGTATCAAGAGACCCAGTACTTC | CASSTYSYQETQYF
. | TRBJ2-2 | TRBV20-1 | many | TGCAGTGCTAGACGGGGGACGGATACCGGGGAGCTGTTTTTT | CSARRGTDTGELFF
TRBD2 | TRBJ2-2 | TRBV6-5 | . | TGTGCCAGCAGTTACACACCTCCCCTACCTAGCGGGAGGGTCAACACCGGGGAGCTGTTTTTT | CASSYTPPLPSGRVNTGELFF
. | TRBJ2-7 | TRBV6-2/TRBV6-3 | . | TGTGCCAGCAGACCCGGACTGGGCGGAGGAACCTACGAGCAGTACTTC | CASRPGLGGGTYEQYF
. | TRBJ2-2 | TRBV19 | . | TGTGCCAGTAGTGGGCGTCCCGGGACGACCATACCCGGGGAGCTGTTTTTT | CASSGRPGTTIPGELFF
TRBD1 | TRBJ2-5 | TRBV24-1 | . | TGTGCCACCGGAGACAGGGGTCAAGAGACCCAGTACTTC | CATGDRGQETQYF
. | TRBJ2-1 | TRBV10-2 | . | TGCGCCAGCAACCAAGGGAGCGGCGAGTACAATGAGCAGTTCTTC | CASNQGSGEYNEQFF
. | TRBJ1-1 | TRBV5-1 | many | TGTGCCAGCAGCTTGGCGGAGAACACTGAAGCTTTCTTT | CASSLAENTEAFF